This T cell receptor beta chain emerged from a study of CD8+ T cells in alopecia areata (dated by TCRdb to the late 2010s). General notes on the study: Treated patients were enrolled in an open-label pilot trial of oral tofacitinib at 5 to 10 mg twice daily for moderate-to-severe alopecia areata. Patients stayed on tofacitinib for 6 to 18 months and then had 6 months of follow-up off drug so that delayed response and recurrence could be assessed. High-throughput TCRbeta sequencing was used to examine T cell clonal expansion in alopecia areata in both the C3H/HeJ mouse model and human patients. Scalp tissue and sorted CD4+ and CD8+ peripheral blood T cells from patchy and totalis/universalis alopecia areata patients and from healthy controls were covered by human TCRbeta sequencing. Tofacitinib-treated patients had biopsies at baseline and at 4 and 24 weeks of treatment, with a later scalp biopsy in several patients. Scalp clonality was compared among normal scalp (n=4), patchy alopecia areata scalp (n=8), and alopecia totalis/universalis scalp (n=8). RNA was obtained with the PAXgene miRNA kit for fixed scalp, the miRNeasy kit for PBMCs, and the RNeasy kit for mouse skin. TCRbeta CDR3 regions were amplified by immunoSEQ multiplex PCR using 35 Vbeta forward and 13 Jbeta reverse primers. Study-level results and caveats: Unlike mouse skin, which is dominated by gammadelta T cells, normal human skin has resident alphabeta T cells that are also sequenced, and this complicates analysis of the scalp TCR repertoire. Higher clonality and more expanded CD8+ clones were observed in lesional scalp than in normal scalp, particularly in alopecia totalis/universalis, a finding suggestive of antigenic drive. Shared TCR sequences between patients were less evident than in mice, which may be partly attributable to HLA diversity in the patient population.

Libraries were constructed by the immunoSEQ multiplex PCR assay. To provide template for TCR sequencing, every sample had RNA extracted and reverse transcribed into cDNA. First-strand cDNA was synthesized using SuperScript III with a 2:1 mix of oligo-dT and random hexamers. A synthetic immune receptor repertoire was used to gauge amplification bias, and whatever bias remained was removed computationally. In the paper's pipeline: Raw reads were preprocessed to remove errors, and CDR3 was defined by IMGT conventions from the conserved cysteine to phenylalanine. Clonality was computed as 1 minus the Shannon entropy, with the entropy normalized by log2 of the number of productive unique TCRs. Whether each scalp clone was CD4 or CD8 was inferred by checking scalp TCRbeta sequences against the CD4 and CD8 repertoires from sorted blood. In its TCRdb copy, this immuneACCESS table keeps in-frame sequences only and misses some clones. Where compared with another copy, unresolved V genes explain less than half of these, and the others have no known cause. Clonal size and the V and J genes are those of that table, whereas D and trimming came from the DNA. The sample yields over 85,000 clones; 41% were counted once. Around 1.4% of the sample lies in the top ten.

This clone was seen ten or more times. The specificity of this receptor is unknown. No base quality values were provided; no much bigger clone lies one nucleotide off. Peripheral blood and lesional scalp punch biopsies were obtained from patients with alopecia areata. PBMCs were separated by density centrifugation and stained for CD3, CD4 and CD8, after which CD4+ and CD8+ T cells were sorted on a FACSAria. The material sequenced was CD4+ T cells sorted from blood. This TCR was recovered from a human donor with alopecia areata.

The base sequence is TGTGCCAGCAGCCAATCCCGCGCTGGGGCCAACGTCCTGACTTTC. It translates to CASSQSRAGANVLTF. The rearranged segments are TRBV14 and TRBJ2-6, with the D gene uncertain. Cut back by 2 bases and 2 bases, the V and J ends lie 7 bases apart. The CDR3 runs 15 residues from the cysteine to the phenylalanine. Only CDR3 DNA remains: 45 bases, in frame from the first base. Per the germline V gene, SGHDN is the CDR1 and FVKESK is the CDR2.